The clone carrying this TCR beta chain was seen many times. Its target is not known. Trimming shortened V by 3 bases and J by 2 bases, and 16 bases separated the two germline ends. The V gene's germline CDR1 is SGHRS and CDR2 YFSETQ. The CDR3 consists of 16 residues. These data come from a study of T cells after yellow fever vaccination. TCRdb analysed the 5' RACE reads with MiXCR anew, one entry per CDR3 protein. The profile shows about 340,000 distinct CDR3 sequences, around 3.9% of them singletons. Whole-study results and caveats: Abundant clonotypes (contaminants from the bulk population) could be present in FACS-sorted repertoires. Booster sampling recovered most clones from primary vaccination (approximately 97% CD4, 88% CD8).

This clonotype was sampled from a man aged 18 to 35 who received the YFV17D yellow fever vaccine. Sequences were derived from PBMCs, sampled 5 days after the yellow fever booster vaccination. The chain has TRBV5-1 and TRBJ2-3, with D perhaps matching TRBD1 (6 bases). CDR3 DNA: TGCGCCAGCAGCTCAGCTGACAGGCCGACCACAGATACGCAGTATTTT. Protein sequence: CASSSADRPTTDTQYF. Complete variable domain (other parts from reference TRBV5-1 and TRBJ2-3): KAGVTQTPRYLIKTRGQQVTLSCSPISGHRSVSWYQQTPGQGLQFLFEYFSETQRNKGNFPGRFSGRQFSNSRSEMNVSTLELGDSALYLCASSSADRPTTDTQYFGPGTRLTVL.